Below, one T cell receptor beta chain is given with its context. This clonotype was picked up one time. Its binding antigen is unknown. Nothing much larger sits one base from this clone, and base qualities are not available. One read alone provides weak support. Synthesis of TCR cDNA relied on 5'RACE template switching, a step that introduced a universal primer site along with unique molecular identifiers. cDNA synthesis was primed from both the TCR alpha and TCR beta constant segments. Library amplification used two PCR steps, and the second PCR step added sample barcodes and sequencing adapters. Sequencing of libraries was done on Illumina HiSeq 2500 (2x100 bp) or NovaSeq (2x150 bp). The authors' analysis ran thus. Reads were demultiplexed and collapsed into UMI consensus sequences with MIGEC, and V(D)J alignment was performed with MiXCR. Using edgeR on replicate PBMC samples, clonotypes were called vaccine-responding if FDR was below 0.01 and the log2 fold change was above 5 up to day 15. Bulk clonotypes were assigned CD4 or CD8 identity according to which sequenced CD4 or CD8 repertoire held them at higher abundance. TCRdb trimmed the raw reads at Q25, called clones with MiXCR and kept productive beta chains. Merged by CDR3 protein, the rows form single entries marked with the most common genes and DNA. TCRdb, rather than the study authors, made the V and J calls. This sample is represented by around 500,000 distinct CDR3 sequences; around a fifth of them were singletons. The ten largest clones represent about 17% of the sample.

The sample's treatment or condition label is to be understood as: live attenuated yellow fever vaccine strain. At every blood-draw timepoint, two biological replicates of bulk PBMCs were collected. PBMCs were isolated from peripheral blood using a standard Ficoll-Paque protocol. TriZol was used to extract RNA from bulk PBMCs, from CD4 and CD8 fractions, and from dextramer-positive and dextramer-negative fractions. This entry is derived from a study of T cells after yellow fever vaccination (dated by TCRdb to about 2019). In the study overall: The SMART-Seq v4 Ultra Low Input RNA kit was used to prepare libraries from fractions with low cell numbers. The cohort comprised two healthy male donors, one aged 18 to 30 and one aged 30 to 40 years. Bulk TCR alpha and beta repertoires were sequenced longitudinally to track T-cell clones before and after primary and booster YFV17D yellow fever vaccination. Blood samples were taken at several timepoints before and after primary and secondary immunization, and bulk PBMC replicates and cell subsets were isolated.

General study outcomes and caveats: After the booster, most of the clones that had expanded following primary vaccination were detected again (roughly 96% of CD4 and roughly 90% of CD8), which suggests that memory was broadly maintained. Because only two donors were included in the study, the extent to which the findings can be generalized is limited. A small share of clonotypes occurred in both CD4 and CD8 compartments, likely arising from convergent recombination. The secondary T-cell response was weaker than the primary response but faster, peaking on day 5 instead of day 15. FACS-sorted repertoires could contain abundant contaminating clonotypes from the bulk population, so computational filtering was required.

As encoded in the germline V gene (reference sequence), CDR1 is SEHNR while CDR2 is FQNEAQ. Trimming removed 3 bases from V and 0 bases from J, leaving 6 bases between the germline ends. From the cysteine up to the phenylalanine, the CDR3 has a length of 15 residues. Of all the DNA, just the CDR3 is kept, 45 bases in frame from base 1. The TCR originated in a young man who received the YFV17D yellow fever vaccine. The sequence is built from TRBV7-9 and TRBJ1-6; no confident D gene assignment can be made. The sequences come from PBMCs, collected 21 days after the first yellow fever vaccination. The sequence in DNA is TGTGCCAGCAGCTTCTCGAGCTCCTATAATTCACCCCTCCACTTT. This yields the protein CASSFSSSYNSPLHF.